The 22 T cell receptor beta chains below were found in one sample sequenced in a study of radiation and T cells in renal cell carcinoma (dated by TCRdb to 2020 to 2021). In the paper's terms, the time point label means: blood 2 weeks post-SBRT. The treatment or condition tag for this specimen amounts to: 15 Gy SBRT to primary tumor, nephrectomy 4 weeks later. The library was prepared using the immunoSEQ multiplex PCR assay. The table was pulled from immuneACCESS by TCRdb, which kept in-frame rearrangements only. Such tables lose some clones; where checked, under half of the loss comes from unresolved V genes, and the rest has no known cause. Across this sample there are around 130,000 clones, with more than 80% seen only once. Clones ranked in the top ten supply under 2.5% of the sample. The specimen was blood, collected from a patient whose treatment included radiotherapy and nephrectomy. The receptors originated from a woman between 55 and 75 years old with renal cell carcinoma.

The chain employs TRBV19 and TRBJ2-6; D gene uncertain. V was trimmed by 7 bases and J by 0 bases, leaving 10 bases between them. This CDR3 region has 15 residues. CDR1 is LNHDA, CDR2 SQIVND, per germline (reference sequence). In DNA form, the CDR3 reads TGTGCCAGTATTTTCTCAGGCTCTGGGGCCAACGTCCTGACTTTC. This translates into CASIFSGSGANVLTF.

The genes are TRBV7-2 and TRBJ2-5; 11 bases fit TRBD2. From germline, CDR1 is SGHTA and CDR2 FQGNSA. The CDR3 contains 17 residues. Germline trimming cut 3 bases from V and 4 bases from J; bases unmatched to any gene: 10. For the CDR3, the DNA is TGTGCCAGCAGCTTGAGGGGTAGCGGGGGGGCCAGAGAGACCCAGTACTTC. Its protein is CASSLRGSGGARETQYF.

The chain joins TRBV28 to TRBJ2-3; D possibly corresponds to TRBD2 (5 bases). This CDR3 spans 15 amino acids. Germline CDR1 and CDR2: MDHEN and SYDVKM. V dropped 3 bases and J dropped 0 bases, with 10 bases sitting between them. The CDR3 nucleotides are TGTGCCAGCAGTTTCGAGGGTACTAGCACAGATACGCAGTATTTT. The encoded protein is CASSFEGTSTDTQYF.

The chain recombines TRBV2 with TRBJ2-5, with D perhaps matching TRBD2 (6 bases). CDR3 length: 13 amino acids. The V end lost 7 bases, the J end lost 2 bases, and 11 bases lay between the germline ends. The germline CDR1 and CDR2 sequences are SNHLY and FYNNEI. This CDR3 is CASKPGEQETQYF. CDR3 coding DNA: TGTGCCAGCAAACCGGGGGAGCAAGAGACCCAGTACTTC.

This clone was seen only once. The chain recombines TRBV11-1 with TRBJ1-5; 8 nucleotides align to TRBD1. The germline V gene has CDR1 SGHAT and CDR2 FQDESV (reference sequence). Trimming took 1 base from V and 9 from J; bases not matched to a gene: 8. The CDR3 runs 15 residues. This CDR3 reads CASSLGGQAPGPQHF. Written as DNA, the CDR3 is TGTGCCAGCAGCTTAGGGGGACAGGCTCCGGGGCCCCAGCATTTT.

The V and J genes are TRBV11-1 and TRBJ1-6; 8 positions agree with TRBD1. Germline values: CDR1 SGHAT, CDR2 FQDESV (reference sequence). Trimming took 5 bases from V and 7 from J; bases not matched to a gene: 4. The CDR3 extends over 14 amino acids. The CDR3 DNA reads TGTGCCAGCAGCCCGGACAGGGTGAATTCACCCCTCCACTTT. This translates into CASSPDRVNSPLHF.

The rearrangement joins TRBV6-5 to TRBJ2-2, with TRBD2 identical over 8 bases. The CDR3 is 15 residues long. With V trimmed by 2 bases and J by 4 bases, 3 bases remained unmatched. Germline-derived CDR1 and CDR2 are MNHEY and SVGAGI. The chain's CDR3 is CASSYERGITGELFF. The DNA of the CDR3 is TGTGCCAGCAGTTACGAGCGGGGGATCACCGGGGAGCTGTTTTTT.

This sequence joins TRBV5-6 and TRBJ2-3, with D possibly TRBD1 on 6 matching bases. The CDR3 is 13 residues long. Deletions cut 4 bases from V and 3 bases from J, with 9 bases between. Germline V gene data show CDR1 as SGHDT and CDR2 as YYEEEE. The CDR3 region is CASSPGQTDTQYF. The CDR3 DNA reads as TGTGCCAGCAGCCCCGGACAGACAGATACGCAGTATTTT.

The chain is built from TRBV4-3 and TRBJ1-1, with D hard to call. Looked up from germline, CDR1 is LGHNA and CDR2 is YSLEER. This CDR3 region has 15 residues. V lost 4 bases to trimming and J lost 1 base, with 13 bases between them. The DNA for the CDR3 is TGCGCCAGCAGCCCCGACGGGCCTGGGAACACTGAAGCTTTCTTT. Translation: CASSPDGPGNTEAFF.

The rearrangement joins TRBV30 to TRBJ1-2, with 10 bases matching TRBD1. CDR1 and CDR2 (germline): GTSNPN, SVGIG (reference sequence). The V and J ends lost 3 bases and 7 bases, in that order; junction bases with no gene match: 8. The CDR3 totals 14 residues. The CDR3 spells CAWSGTGAWSGYTF. DNA of the CDR3: TGTGCCTGGAGCGGGACAGGGGCCTGGAGTGGCTACACCTTC.

This clone was seen a handful of times. The chain has TRBV11-3 and TRBJ2-2, with 7 bases fitting TRBD2. Germline-derived CDR1 and CDR2 are SGHNT and YENEEA. The CDR3 contains 16 residues. J lost 4 bases, V lost 5 bases, and 10 bases had no gene match. The CDR3: CASSPGLSDGTGELFF. CDR3 bases: TGTGCCAGCAGCCCGGGACTATCCGACGGCACCGGGGAGCTGTTTTTT. The whole variable domain, remainder taken from reference TRBV11-3 and TRBJ2-2, is EAGVVQSPRYKIIEKKQPVAFWCNPISGHNTLYWYLQNLGQGPELLIRYENEEAVDDSQLPKDRFSAERLKGVDSTLKIQPAELGDSAVYLCASSPGLSDGTGELFFGEGSRLTVL.

This chain links TRBV4-3 with TRBJ2-7; possibly TRBD2 for D (7 bases). From germline, CDR1 is LGHNA and CDR2 YSLEER. CDR3 length: 18 residues. Trimming took off 1 base at V and 3 bases at J, with 22 bases between the two ends. DNA for the CDR3: TGCGCCAGCAGCCAAGGGGACGGGGGGCTAGCGGAGCTCTACGAGCAGTACTTC. The encoded protein is CASSQGDGGLAELYEQYF.

The gene calls are TRBV15 and TRBJ1-2; 8 bases fit TRBD1. The V segment lost 5 bases and the J segment 5 bases; nucleotides outside the gene matches: 10. The germline CDR1 and CDR2 sequences are LNHNV and YYDKDF (reference sequence). CDR3 length: 15 residues. The CDR3 bases are TGTGCCACCAGCGCAGGGACAGGCGGCATTTATGGCTACACCTTC. Translation gives CATSAGTGGIYGYTF.

This rearrangement joins TRBV2 to TRBJ1-3; a possible D gene is TRBD1 (5 bases). V shed 6 bases and J shed 4 bases, with 13 bases lying between them. This CDR3 has 14 amino acids. CDR1 is SNHLY, CDR2 FYNNEI, per germline. CDR3 bases: TGTGCCAGCAGGGGGGGATTAAGCGGAAACACCATATATTTT. Translation: CASRGGLSGNTIYF.

This CDR3 reads CASGLVLGDRGPSGYTF. CDR3 nucleotides: TGTGCTAGTGGTTTGGTACTTGGGGACAGGGGGCCATCGGGCTACACCTTC. The rearrangement joins TRBV12-5 to TRBJ1-2; 12 bases agree with TRBD1. The germline gives CDR1 LGHNT, CDR2 FRNRAP. The CDR3 is 17 residues long. With 0 bases clipped from V and 8 bases from J, the junction kept 10 bases outside the gene matches.

This clone is a singleton in its sample. The gene calls are TRBV9 and TRBJ1-1; the D is unclear. Germline lookup yields CDR1 SGDLS and CDR2 YYNGEE. This CDR3 contains 14 residues. Trimming left V 0 bases short and J 1 base short, with 7 bases between. The CDR3 DNA follows: TGTGCCAGCAGCGTAGTCGGGTGGAACACTGAAGCTTTCTTT. Translated: CASSVVGWNTEAFF.

CDR3 DNA: TGTGCCAGCAGTTACATTCAGGGTGACGAGCAGTACTTC. Residues: CASSYIQGDEQYF. The chain couples TRBV6-6 to TRBJ2-7; the D gene is possibly TRBD1 (5 bases). The CDR3 consists of 13 residues. V lost 2 bases, J lost 5 bases, and 10 bases lay in between. CDR1 is MNHNY, CDR2 SVGAGI, per germline (reference sequence).

The chain has TRBV5-4 and TRBJ1-1, with D possibly matching TRBD1 (5 bases). V lost 1 base to trimming and J lost 1 base, with 14 bases between them. Germline V gene data show CDR1 as SGHNT and CDR2 as YYREEE (reference sequence). CDR3 length: 16 residues. The CDR3 spells CASSLIFGGSNTEAFF. The CDR3 nucleotides are TGTGCCAGCAGCTTGATTTTCGGGGGATCGAACACTGAAGCTTTCTTT.

As for this clone: Different DNA sequences within this sample yield the same CDR3. The J gene is TRBJ2-7, the V gene TRBV4-1; D is ambiguous. V lost 3 bases and J 6 bases, leaving 12 bases between the germline ends. The CDR3 totals 13 residues. The V gene's germline CDR1 is MGHRA and CDR2 YSYEKL. CDR3 in amino acids: CASSQLGASEQYF. CDR3 DNA: TGCGCCAGCAGCCAGCTTGGCGCTTCCGAGCAGTACTTC.

The chain combines TRBV9 with TRBJ1-1; D is undetermined. This CDR3 region has 15 residues. Trimming stripped 0 bases from V and 1 base from J, with 10 bases between. Germline V gene sequence: CDR1 SGDLS, CDR2 YYNGEE. For the CDR3, the DNA is TGTGCCAGCAGCGTAGCCGGCAGCTCGAACACTGAAGCTTTCTTT. It specifies CASSVAGSSNTEAFF.

The chain carries TRBV9 and TRBJ1-1; no clear D. The CDR3 is 15 amino acids. Germline V CDR1 and CDR2: SGDLS, YYNGEE. Deletions cut 3 bases from V and 8 bases from J, with 20 bases between. CDR3 protein: CASSGSARSLPEAFF. DNA of the CDR3: TGTGCCAGCAGCGGGTCAGCACGGTCCCTTCCCGAAGCTTTCTTT.

The V call is TRBV9, the J call TRBJ2-1; 8 positions match TRBD1. Germline CDR1 and CDR2: SGDLS and YYNGEE. The J segment lost 5 bases and the V segment lost 5 bases, leaving 3 bases of the junction unmatched. The CDR3 consists of 13 residues. CDR3 DNA sequence: TGTGCCAGCAGTCGACAGGGGCACAATGAGCAGTTCTTC. It encodes CASSRQGHNEQFF.